Presented here are 21 T cell receptor beta chains from one specimen sequenced in a study of cytomegalovirus exposure and HLA in healthy donors (dated by TCRdb to about 2017). Receptor amplification or capture employed the immunoSEQ multiplex PCR assay. The multiplex PCR relied on a mix of 60 forward primers for TCR Vbeta segments and 13 reverse primers for TCR Jbeta segments. Entries here come from immuneACCESS through TCRdb and include only in-frame sequences with V and J called. Some clones fail to appear in such tables; in the studies checked, an unresolved V gene covers under half of the shortfall, and the cause of the remainder is unknown. The sample contains more than 80,000 clones, 71% of them found a single time. The top ten hold roughly 2.8% of the sample. Sequencing input: PBMCs. The receptors were gathered from a female donor in good health and CMV-seronegative.

This sequence joins TRBV2 and TRBJ2-2; D remains unclear. The CDR3 consists of 14 residues. CDR1 and CDR2 (germline): SNHLY, FYNNEI. V lost 0 bases and J lost 6, with 8 bases in between. The CDR3 region has the DNA TGTGCCAGCAGTGAAGCGCGTAGTGCCGGGGAGCTGTTTTTT. Translation: CASSEARSAGELFF.

The V gene is TRBV5-1, the J gene TRBJ2-1; 9 bases are shared with TRBD2. This CDR3 comprises 15 residues. Germline CDR1 is SGHRS and CDR2 is YFSETQ. V trimming: 5 bases; J trimming: 7 bases; junction bases outside the gene matches: 10. The DNA for the CDR3 is TGCGCCAGCAGGTGGGTGGCTAGCGGGAAGAATGAGCAGTTCTTC. It translates to CASRWVASGKNEQFF.

The chain has TRBV20-1 and TRBJ2-7; no clear D. CDR1 is DFQATT, CDR2 SNEGSKA, per germline (reference sequence). The V end lost 5 bases, the J end lost 4 bases, and 9 bases lay between the germline ends. The CDR3 spans 11 residues. CDR3 DNA sequence: TGCAGTGCTGGGTCCGGGTACGAGCAGTACTTC. Its protein product is CSAGSGYEQYF.

V gene TRBV27 combines with J gene TRBJ2-2, with 7 positions matching TRBD2. V lost 8 bases, J lost 7 bases, and 13 bases stayed unmatched. This CDR3 spans 15 amino acids. Germline V gene data show CDR1 as MNHEY and CDR2 as SMNVEV (reference sequence). This CDR3 is CASSWGRGIDGELFF. Written as DNA, the CDR3 is TGTGCCAGCTCCTGGGGGAGGGGTATTGACGGGGAGCTGTTTTTT.

The rearrangement links TRBV28 to TRBJ1-2, with TRBD1 as a possible D gene (5 bases). Trimming cost V 5 bases and J 4 bases, with 17 bases left between them. The CDR3 is 15 residues long. CDR1 is MDHEN, CDR2 SYDVKM, per germline. CDR3 DNA sequence: TGTGCCAGCAGTGTCACGGACACGAGGCGCTATGGCTACACCTTC. Its translation is CASSVTDTRRYGYTF.

In its sample, this clone was seen a few times. J is TRBJ2-3 and V is TRBV30; TRBD2 aligns across 7 bases. Per germline, CDR1 GTSNPN and CDR2 SVGIG (reference sequence). V was pared by 5 bases and J by 8 bases, with 10 bases of the junction left unmatched. This CDR3 comprises 13 residues. CDR3 coding DNA: TGTGCCTGGGACTCAGCGGGGTATGGTACGCAGTATTTT. This encodes CAWDSAGYGTQYF.

V and J are TRBV10-3 and TRBJ2-3; 7 bases fit TRBD2. V gave up 0 bases and J gave up 1 base; unmatched junction bases: 7. The CDR3 runs to 17 residues. CDR1 ENHRY and CDR2 SYGVKD come from the germline V gene. CDR3 in DNA: TGTGCCATCAGTGAGTCGATTGTAACTAGCGGCACAGATACGCAGTATTTT. Its protein is CAISESIVTSGTDTQYF.

This sequence joins TRBV28 and TRBJ2-1; 14 nucleotides align to TRBD2. V was clipped by 6 bases and J by 7 bases; unmatched bases: 8. Germline assignment: CDR1 MDHEN and CDR2 SYDVKM. The CDR3 sequence is 16 residues long. The CDR3: CASRIIRTSGRNEQFF. CDR3 DNA sequence: TGTGCCAGCAGAATCATAAGGACTAGCGGGAGGAATGAGCAGTTCTTC.

The chain has TRBV5-1 and TRBJ2-3; possibly TRBD2 for D (6 bases). V was shortened by 4 bases and J by 1 base, with 16 bases between the two germline ends. The CDR3 has 16 residues. Per germline, CDR1 SGHRS and CDR2 YFSETQ. CDR3 DNA sequence: TGCGCCAGCAGCGGGGTGCGGGGCGGGGGCACAGATACGCAGTATTTT. Translated, it gives CASSGVRGGGTDTQYF.

The V and J genes are TRBV6-5 and TRBJ2-2, with D possibly matching TRBD2 (5 bases). Germline CDR1 MNHEY, CDR2 SVGAGI. V was cut by 0 bases and J by 0 bases, with 5 bases left in between. The CDR3 length is 15 residues. The CDR3 nucleotides read TGTGCCAGCAGTTACTCCGGGACGAACACCGGGGAGCTGTTTTTT. It yields the protein CASSYSGTNTGELFF.

This clone was recorded once. The rearrangement uses TRBV6-1 and TRBJ1-1, with D unclear. CDR3 length: 14 residues. Between the trimmed V and J ends, which lost 1 base and 0 bases, there was a span of 6 bases. Germline CDR1 is MNHNS and CDR2 is SASEGT. CDR3 coding DNA: TGTGCCAGCAGTGAAGTGAGGATGAACACTGAAGCTTTCTTT. Translated: CASSEVRMNTEAFF.

The chain is built from TRBV28 and TRBJ2-2; 7 nucleotides align to TRBD1. J gave up 3 bases and V 6 bases, and 10 bases lay outside the gene matches. This CDR3 contains 16 residues. Germline CDR1 is MDHEN and CDR2 is SYDVKM. CDR3 nucleotide sequence: TGTGCCAGCAGCCGCTTGACAGGGAAGTACACCGGGGAGCTGTTTTTT. It codes for CASSRLTGKYTGELFF.

V gene TRBV5-1 combines with J gene TRBJ2-5, with D perhaps TRBD1 (5 bases). Between the trimmed V and J ends, which lost 4 bases and 5 bases, there was a span of 9 bases. In germline, CDR1 is SGHRS, CDR2 YFSETQ. The CDR3 is made up of 12 amino acids. The chain's CDR3 is CASSVTEETQYF. In DNA, the CDR3 is TGCGCCAGCAGCGTGACAGAGGAGACCCAGTACTTC.

This clone appeared a few times. The V gene is TRBV2, the J gene TRBJ2-1, with a tentative D call TRBD2 (7 bases). Trimming took 10 bases from V and 1 from J, leaving 11 bases between them. The germline V gene encodes CDR1 SNHLY and CDR2 FYNNEI. This CDR3 contains 13 residues. CDR3 coding DNA: TGTGCCATTAGGGGGGGGTCCTACAATGAGCAGTTCTTC. Amino acid sequence: CAIRGGSYNEQFF. The full variable domain, with the rest looked up from reference TRBV2 and TRBJ2-1, is EPEVTQTPSHQVTQMGQEVILRCVPISNHLYFYWYRQILGQKVEFLVSFYNNEISEKSEIFDDQFSVERPDGSNFTLKIRSTKLEDSAMYFCAIRGGSYNEQFFGPGTRLTVL.

This clone was detected only a few times. The chain joins TRBV30 to TRBJ1-1; D is unresolved. The germline V gene has CDR1 GTSNPN and CDR2 SVGIG (reference sequence). V lost 2 bases and J lost 7, with 11 bases in between. The CDR3 sequence is 12 residues long. The CDR3 protein is CAWSTGSFEAFF. DNA of the CDR3: TGTGCCTGGAGTACGGGTAGCTTTGAAGCTTTCTTT.

This rearrangement joins TRBV9 to TRBJ2-1, with D possibly being TRBD2 (6 bases). The V end lost 4 bases, the J end lost 0 bases, and 11 bases lay between the germline ends. CDR3 length equals 15 residues. Per the germline V gene, CDR1 is SGDLS and CDR2 is YYNGEE. CDR3 sequence: CASSRREPSYNEQFF. The CDR3 DNA is TGTGCCAGCAGCCGTCGGGAGCCCTCCTACAATGAGCAGTTCTTC.

The chain uses TRBV4-2 and TRBJ2-1; 7 positions match TRBD2. CDR3 length: 16 residues. CDR1 and CDR2 from the germline V gene are LGHNA and YNFKEQ. The junction had 4 bases not matched to a gene; V was cut back by 2 bases and J by 0 bases. The CDR3 reads CASSQLAASSYNEQFF. CDR3 nucleotide sequence: TGTGCCAGCAGCCAACTAGCGGCGAGCTCCTACAATGAGCAGTTCTTC.

This sequence joins TRBV6-4 and TRBJ2-3, with TRBD1 identical over 10 bases. This CDR3 spans 15 amino acids. Germline values: CDR1 MRHNA, CDR2 SNTAGT. V shed 2 bases, J shed 2 bases, and the junction held 1 base outside the gene matches. The CDR3 DNA is TGTGCCAGCAGTGACGGGACAGGGGACACAGATACGCAGTATTTT. Its protein product is CASSDGTGDTDTQYF.

The rearrangement uses TRBV11-1 and TRBJ1-2; a possible D gene is TRBD1 (5 bases). The V and J ends lost 5 bases and 6 bases respectively, with 13 bases between them. This CDR3 has 13 residues. Germline V gives CDR1 SGHAT, CDR2 FQDESV (reference sequence). The CDR3, as DNA: TGTGCCAGCAGCATCGACCAGGGCAATGGCTACACCTTC. Translating it yields CASSIDQGNGYTF.

The chain employs TRBV14 and TRBJ2-7, with D hard to call. This CDR3 is built from 13 residues. Germline V gene sequence: CDR1 SGHDN, CDR2 FVKESK. Trimming removed 3 bases at V and 3 bases at J, with 9 bases between. In DNA form, the CDR3 reads TGTGCCAGCAGCCACCGGGTCCTCTACGAGCAGTACTTC. This encodes CASSHRVLYEQYF.

The V call is TRBV30, the J call TRBJ1-3; D unresolved. The CDR3 runs to 12 residues. Trimming took 2 bases from V and 4 from J, leaving 6 bases between them. Germline assignment: CDR1 GTSNPN and CDR2 SVGIG (reference sequence). The CDR3 sequence: CAWSPGGNTIYF. The CDR3 DNA is TGTGCCTGGAGTCCGGGGGGAAACACCATATATTTT.